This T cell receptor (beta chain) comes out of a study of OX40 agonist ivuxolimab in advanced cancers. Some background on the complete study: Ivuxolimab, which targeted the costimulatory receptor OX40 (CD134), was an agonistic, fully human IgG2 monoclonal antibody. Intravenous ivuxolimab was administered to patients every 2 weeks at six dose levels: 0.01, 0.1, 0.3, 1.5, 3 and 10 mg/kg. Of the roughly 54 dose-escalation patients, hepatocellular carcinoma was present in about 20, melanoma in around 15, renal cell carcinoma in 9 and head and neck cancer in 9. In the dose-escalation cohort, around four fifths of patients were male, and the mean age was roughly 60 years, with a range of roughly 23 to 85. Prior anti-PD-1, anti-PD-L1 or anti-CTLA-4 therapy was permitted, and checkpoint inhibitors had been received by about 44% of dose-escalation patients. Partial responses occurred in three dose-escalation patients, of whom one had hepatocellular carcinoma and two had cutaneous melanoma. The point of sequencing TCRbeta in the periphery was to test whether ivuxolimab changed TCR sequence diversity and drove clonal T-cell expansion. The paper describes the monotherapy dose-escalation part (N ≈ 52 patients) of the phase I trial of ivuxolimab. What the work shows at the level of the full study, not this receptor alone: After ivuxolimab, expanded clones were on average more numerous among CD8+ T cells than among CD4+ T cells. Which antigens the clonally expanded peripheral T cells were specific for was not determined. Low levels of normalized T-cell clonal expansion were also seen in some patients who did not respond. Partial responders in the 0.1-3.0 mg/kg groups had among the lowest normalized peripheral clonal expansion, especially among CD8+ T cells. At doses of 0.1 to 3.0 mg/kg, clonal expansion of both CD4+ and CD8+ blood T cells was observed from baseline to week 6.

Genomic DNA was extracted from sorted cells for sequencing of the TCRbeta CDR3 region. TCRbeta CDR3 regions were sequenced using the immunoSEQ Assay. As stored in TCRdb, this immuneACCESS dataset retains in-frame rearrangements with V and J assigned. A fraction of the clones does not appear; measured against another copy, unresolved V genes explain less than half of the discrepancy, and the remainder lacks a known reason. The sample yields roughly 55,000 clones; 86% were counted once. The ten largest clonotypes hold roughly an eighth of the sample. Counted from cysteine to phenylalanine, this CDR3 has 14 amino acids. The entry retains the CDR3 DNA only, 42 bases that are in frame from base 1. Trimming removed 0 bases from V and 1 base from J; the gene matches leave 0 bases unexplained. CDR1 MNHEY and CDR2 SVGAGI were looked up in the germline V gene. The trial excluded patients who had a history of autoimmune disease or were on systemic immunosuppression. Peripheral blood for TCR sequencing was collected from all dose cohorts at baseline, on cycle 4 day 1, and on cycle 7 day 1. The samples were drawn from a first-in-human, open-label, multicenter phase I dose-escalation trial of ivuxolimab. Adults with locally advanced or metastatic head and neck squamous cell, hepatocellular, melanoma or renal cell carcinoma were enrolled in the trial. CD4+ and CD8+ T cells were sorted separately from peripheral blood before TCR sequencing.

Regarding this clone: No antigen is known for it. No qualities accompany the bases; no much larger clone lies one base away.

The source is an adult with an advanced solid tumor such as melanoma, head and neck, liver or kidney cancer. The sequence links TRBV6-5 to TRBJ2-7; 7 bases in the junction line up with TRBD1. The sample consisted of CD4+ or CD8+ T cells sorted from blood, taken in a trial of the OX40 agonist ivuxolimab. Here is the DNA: TGTGCCAGCAGTTACTCGGACAGGTCCTACGAGCAGTACTTC. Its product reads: CASSYSDRSYEQYF.